This T cell receptor (beta chain) is drawn from a study of blood T cells in healthy people across ages. The study's findings and limits: Age showed a roughly linear inverse relationship with TCR beta diversity per million T cells.

PCR was performed a second time for roughly 7 to 11 cycles using a sample-barcoded 5' primer and a J-beta primer mix. TCRdb passed the 5' RACE reads through MiXCR, listing each CDR3 protein once. The profile shows 1 million to 1.2 million distinct CDR3 sequences, roughly two fifths of them singletons. The CDR3 consists of 14 residues. V lost 6 bases and J 4 bases, leaving 13 bases between the germline ends. Looked up from germline, CDR1 is SGHTA and CDR2 is FQGNSA. With regard to this clonotype: Its cognate antigen is unknown.

The chain uses TRBV7-2 and TRBJ1-5, with D possibly matching TRBD1 (6 bases). The clonotype originates from a man younger than 35 in good health. Sequencing was carried out using blood. Here the CDR3 DNA reads TGTGCCAGCAGACATGAAGGGGGAAATCAGCCCCAGCATTTT. Residues: CASRHEGGNQPQHF.